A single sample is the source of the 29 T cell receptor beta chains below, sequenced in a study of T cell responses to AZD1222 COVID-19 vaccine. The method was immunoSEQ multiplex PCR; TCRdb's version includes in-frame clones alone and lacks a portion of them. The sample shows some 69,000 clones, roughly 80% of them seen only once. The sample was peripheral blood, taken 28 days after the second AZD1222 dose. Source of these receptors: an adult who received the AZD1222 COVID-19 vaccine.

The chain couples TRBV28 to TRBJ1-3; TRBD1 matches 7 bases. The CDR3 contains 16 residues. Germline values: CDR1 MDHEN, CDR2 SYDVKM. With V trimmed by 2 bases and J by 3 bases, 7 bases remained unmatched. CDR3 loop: CASSLADRAYGNTIYF. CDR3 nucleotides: TGTGCCAGCAGTTTAGCCGACAGGGCTTATGGAAACACCATATATTTT.

CDR3 coding DNA: TGTGCCAGCTCACGCGGACAGGGGGCCTTCTATAATTCACCCCTCCACTTT. It specifies CASSRGQGAFYNSPLHF. J is TRBJ1-6 and V is TRBV18, with TRBD1 identical over 11 bases. With V trimmed by 4 bases and J by 3 bases, 5 bases remained unmatched. The V gene's germline CDR1 is KGHSH and CDR2 LQKENI. This CDR3 is built from 17 residues. The full variable domain, rest sourced from reference TRBV18 and TRBJ1-6, is NAGVMQNPRHLVRRRGQEARLRCSPMKGHSHVYWYRQLPEEGLKFMVYLQKENIIDESGMPKERFSAEFPKEGPSILRIQQVVRGDSAAYFCASSRGQGAFYNSPLHFGNGTRLTVT.

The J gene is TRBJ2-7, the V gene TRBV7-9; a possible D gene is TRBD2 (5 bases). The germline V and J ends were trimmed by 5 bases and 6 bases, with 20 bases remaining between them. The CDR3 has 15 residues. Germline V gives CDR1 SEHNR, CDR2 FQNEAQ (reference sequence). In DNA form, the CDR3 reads TGTGCCAGCAGCCCCTCAAACGGGCCGGGGAGCGAGCAGTACTTC. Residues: CASSPSNGPGSEQYF.

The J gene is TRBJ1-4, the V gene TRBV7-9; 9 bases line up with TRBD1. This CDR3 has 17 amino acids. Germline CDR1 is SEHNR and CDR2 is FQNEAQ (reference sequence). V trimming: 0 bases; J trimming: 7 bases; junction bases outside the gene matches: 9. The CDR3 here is CASSLALGMTGGEKLFF. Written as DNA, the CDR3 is TGTGCCAGCAGCTTAGCCCTGGGTATGACAGGGGGTGAAAAACTGTTTTTT.

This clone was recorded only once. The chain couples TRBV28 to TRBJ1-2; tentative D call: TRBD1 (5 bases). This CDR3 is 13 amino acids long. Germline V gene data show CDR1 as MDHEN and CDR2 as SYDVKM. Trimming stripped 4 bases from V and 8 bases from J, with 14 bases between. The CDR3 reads CASSSGGFRGYTF. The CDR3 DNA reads TGTGCCAGCAGTTCTGGGGGATTCAGAGGCTACACCTTC.

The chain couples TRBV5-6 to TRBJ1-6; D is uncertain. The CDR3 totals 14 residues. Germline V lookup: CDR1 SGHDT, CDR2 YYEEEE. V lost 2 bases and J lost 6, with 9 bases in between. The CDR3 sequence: CASSLTTVNSPLHF. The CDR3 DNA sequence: TGTGCCAGCAGCTTAACTACAGTTAATTCACCCCTCCACTTT.

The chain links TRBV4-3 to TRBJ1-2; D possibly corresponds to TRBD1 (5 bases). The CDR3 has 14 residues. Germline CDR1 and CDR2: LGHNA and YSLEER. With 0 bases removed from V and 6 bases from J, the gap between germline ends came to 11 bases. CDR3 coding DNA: TGCGCCAGCAGCCAAGACAGGGAGGCACATGGCTACACCTTC. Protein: CASSQDREAHGYTF.

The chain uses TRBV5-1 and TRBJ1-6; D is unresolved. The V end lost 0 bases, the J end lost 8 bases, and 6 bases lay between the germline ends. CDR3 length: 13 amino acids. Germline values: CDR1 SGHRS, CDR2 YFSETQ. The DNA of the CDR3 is TGCGCCAGCAGCTTGGATGAGTATTCACCCCTCCACTTT. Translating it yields CASSLDEYSPLHF.

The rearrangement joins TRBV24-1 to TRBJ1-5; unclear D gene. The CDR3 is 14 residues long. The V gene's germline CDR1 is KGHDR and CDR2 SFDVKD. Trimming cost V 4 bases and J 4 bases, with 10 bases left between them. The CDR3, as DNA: TGTGCCACCAGTGACTCTCGTCGGAATCAGCCCCAGCATTTT. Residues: CATSDSRRNQPQHF.

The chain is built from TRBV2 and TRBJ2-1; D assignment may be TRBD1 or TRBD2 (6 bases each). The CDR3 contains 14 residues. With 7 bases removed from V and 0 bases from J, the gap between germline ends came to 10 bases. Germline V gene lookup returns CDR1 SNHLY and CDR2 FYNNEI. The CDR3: CASNGGLSYNEQFF. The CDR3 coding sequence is TGTGCCAGCAATGGGGGGCTCTCCTACAATGAGCAGTTCTTC.

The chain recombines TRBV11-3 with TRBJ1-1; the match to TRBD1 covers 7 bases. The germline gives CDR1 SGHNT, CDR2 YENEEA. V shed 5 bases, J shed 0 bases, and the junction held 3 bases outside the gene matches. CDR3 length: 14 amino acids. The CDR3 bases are TGTGCCAGCAGCGCCACAGGGGTGAACACTGAAGCTTTCTTT. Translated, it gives CASSATGVNTEAFF.

This chain's CDR3 is CASSQVYTRLHQQEAFF. CDR3 coding DNA: TGTGCCAGCAGCCAAGTATATACCAGGCTACACCAACAGGAAGCTTTCTTT. V and J are TRBV3-1 (or the pseudogene TRBV3-2) and TRBJ1-1; no clear D. The V end was cut by 1 base, the J end by 8 bases, with 23 bases between. The CDR3 has 17 amino acids. Germline V CDR1 and CDR2: LGHDT, YNNKEL (reference sequence).

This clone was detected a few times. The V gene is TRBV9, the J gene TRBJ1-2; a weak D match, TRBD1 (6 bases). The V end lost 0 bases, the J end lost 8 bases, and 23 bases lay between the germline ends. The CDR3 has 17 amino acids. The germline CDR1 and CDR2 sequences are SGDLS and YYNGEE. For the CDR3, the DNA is TGTGCCAGCAGCGTAGCACCTGGGGACACCGTAGGGGGAGGCTACACCTTC. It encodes CASSVAPGDTVGGGYTF.

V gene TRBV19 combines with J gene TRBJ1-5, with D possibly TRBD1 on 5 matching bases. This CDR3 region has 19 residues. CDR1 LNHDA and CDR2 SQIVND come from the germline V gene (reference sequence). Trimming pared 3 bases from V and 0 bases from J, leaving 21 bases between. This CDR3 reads CASSISGRARIYSNQPQHF. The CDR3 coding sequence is TGTGCCAGTAGTATTTCTGGCAGGGCGCGGATTTATAGCAATCAGCCCCAGCATTTT.

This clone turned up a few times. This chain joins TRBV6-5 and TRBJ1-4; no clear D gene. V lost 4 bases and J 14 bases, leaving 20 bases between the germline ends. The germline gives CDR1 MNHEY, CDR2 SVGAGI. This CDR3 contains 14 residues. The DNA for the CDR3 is TGTGCCAGCAGTTGGCATTCTGGAGGCTCTGGTCTGTTTTTT. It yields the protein CASSWHSGGSGLFF.

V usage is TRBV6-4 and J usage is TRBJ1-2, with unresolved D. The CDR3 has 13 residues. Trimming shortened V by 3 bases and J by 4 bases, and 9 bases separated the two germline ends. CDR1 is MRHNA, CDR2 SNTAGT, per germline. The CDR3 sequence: CASSESGSYGYTF. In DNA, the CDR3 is TGTGCCAGCAGTGAAAGCGGGTCCTATGGCTACACCTTC.

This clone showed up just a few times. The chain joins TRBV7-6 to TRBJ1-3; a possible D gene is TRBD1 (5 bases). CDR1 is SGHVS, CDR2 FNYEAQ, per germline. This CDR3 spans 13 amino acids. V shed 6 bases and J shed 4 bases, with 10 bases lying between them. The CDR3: CASRQWDGNTIYF. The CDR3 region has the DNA TGTGCCAGCAGACAATGGGACGGAAACACCATATATTTT.

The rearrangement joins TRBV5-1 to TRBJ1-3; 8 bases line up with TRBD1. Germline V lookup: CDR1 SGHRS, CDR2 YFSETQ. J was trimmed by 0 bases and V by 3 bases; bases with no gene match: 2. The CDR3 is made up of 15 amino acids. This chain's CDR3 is CASSSGQGSGNTIYF. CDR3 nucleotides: TGCGCCAGCAGCTCCGGACAGGGCTCTGGAAACACCATATATTTT.

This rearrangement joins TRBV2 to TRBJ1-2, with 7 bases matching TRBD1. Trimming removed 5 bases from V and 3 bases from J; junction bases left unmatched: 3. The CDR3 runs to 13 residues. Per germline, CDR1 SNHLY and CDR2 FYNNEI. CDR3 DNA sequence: TGTGCCAGCAGTAGGGACAGCTACTATGGCTACACCTTC. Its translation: CASSRDSYYGYTF. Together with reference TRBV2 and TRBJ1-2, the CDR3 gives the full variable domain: EPEVTQTPSHQVTQMGQEVILRCVPISNHLYFYWYRQILGQKVEFLVSFYNNEISEKSEIFDDQFSVERPDGSNFTLKIRSTKLEDSAMYFCASSRDSYYGYTFGSGTRLTVV.

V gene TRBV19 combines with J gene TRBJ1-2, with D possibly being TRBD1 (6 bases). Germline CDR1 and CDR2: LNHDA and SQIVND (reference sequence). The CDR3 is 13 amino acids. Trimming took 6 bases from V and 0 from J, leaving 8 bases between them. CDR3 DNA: TGTGCCAGTAGGGGGACAACTAACTATGGCTACACCTTC. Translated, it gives CASRGTTNYGYTF.

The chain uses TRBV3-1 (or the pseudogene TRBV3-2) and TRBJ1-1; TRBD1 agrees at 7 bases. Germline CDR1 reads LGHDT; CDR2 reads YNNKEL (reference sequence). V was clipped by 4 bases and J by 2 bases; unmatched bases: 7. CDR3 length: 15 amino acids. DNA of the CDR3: TGTGCCAGCAGCCTGGCGACAGGGCTAAACACTGAAGCTTTCTTT. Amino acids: CASSLATGLNTEAFF.

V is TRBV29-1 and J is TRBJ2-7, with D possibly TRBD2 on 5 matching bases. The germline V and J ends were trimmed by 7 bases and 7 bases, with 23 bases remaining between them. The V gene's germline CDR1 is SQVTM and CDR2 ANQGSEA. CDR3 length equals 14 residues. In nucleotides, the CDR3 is TGCAGCGCACTAGTGGGGTTGGGGTTGGGGGAGCAGTACTTC. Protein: CSALVGLGLGEQYF.

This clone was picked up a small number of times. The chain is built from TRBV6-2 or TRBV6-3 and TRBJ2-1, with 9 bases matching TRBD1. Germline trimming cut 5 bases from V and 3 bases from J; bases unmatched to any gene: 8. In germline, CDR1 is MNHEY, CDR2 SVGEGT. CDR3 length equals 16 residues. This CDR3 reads CASSVGWTGVYNEQFF. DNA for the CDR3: TGTGCCAGCAGTGTGGGTTGGACAGGGGTCTACAATGAGCAGTTCTTC.

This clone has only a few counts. CDR3 DNA sequence: TGTGCCAGCAGTCTCCGCGAGAGTGGCTACACCTTC. Translated, it gives CASSLRESGYTF. The V call is TRBV6-2 or TRBV6-3, the J call TRBJ1-2; D unclear. The CDR3 is 12 amino acids. CDR1 and CDR2 (germline): MNHEY, SVGEGT. The V and J ends lost 5 bases and 7 bases respectively, with 11 bases between them.

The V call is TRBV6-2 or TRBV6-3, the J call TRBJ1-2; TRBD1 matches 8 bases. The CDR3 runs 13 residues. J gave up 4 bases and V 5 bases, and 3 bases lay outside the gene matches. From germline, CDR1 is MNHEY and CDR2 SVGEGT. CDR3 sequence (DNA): TGTGCCAGCAGTCACGGACAGGGCTATGGCTACACCTTC. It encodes CASSHGQGYGYTF.

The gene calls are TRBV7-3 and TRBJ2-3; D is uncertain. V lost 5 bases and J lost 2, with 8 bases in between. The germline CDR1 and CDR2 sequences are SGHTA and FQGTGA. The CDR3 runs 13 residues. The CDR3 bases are TGTGCCAGCAGCCTTGACCACACAGATACGCAGTATTTT. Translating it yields CASSLDHTDTQYF.

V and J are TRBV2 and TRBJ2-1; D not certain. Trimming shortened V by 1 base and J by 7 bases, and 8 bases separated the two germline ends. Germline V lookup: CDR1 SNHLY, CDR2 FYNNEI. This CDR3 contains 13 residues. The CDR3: CASSEERLNEQFF. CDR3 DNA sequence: TGTGCCAGCAGTGAAGAAAGGTTGAATGAGCAGTTCTTC.

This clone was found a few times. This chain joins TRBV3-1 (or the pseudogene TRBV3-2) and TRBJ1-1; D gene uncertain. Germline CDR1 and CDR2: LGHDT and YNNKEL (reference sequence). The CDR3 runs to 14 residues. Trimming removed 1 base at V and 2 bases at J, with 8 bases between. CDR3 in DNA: TGTGCCAGCAGCCAAGTATCCAGTAACACTGAAGCTTTCTTT. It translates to CASSQVSSNTEAFF.

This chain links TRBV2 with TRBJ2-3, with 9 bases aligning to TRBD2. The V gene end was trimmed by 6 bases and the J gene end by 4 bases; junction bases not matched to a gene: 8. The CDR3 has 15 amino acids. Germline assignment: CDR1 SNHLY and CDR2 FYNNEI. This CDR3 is CASRWRGGSSDTQYF. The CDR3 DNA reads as TGTGCCAGCAGATGGCGGGGGGGCAGCTCAGATACGCAGTATTTT. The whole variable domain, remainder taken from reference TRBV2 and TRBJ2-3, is EPEVTQTPSHQVTQMGQEVILRCVPISNHLYFYWYRQILGQKVEFLVSFYNNEISEKSEIFDDQFSVERPDGSNFTLKIRSTKLEDSAMYFCASRWRGGSSDTQYFGPGTRLTVL.